Listed below are T cell receptor beta chains from one sample, sequenced in a study of blood T cell repertoires in COVID-19. TCRdb's copy holds only in-frame clones and misses some; the assay was immunoSEQ multiplex PCR. The sample lists tens of thousands of clones; approximately 84% were seen once. Material for sequencing was peripheral blood. Every receptor here comes from a human donor with active or convalescent COVID-19. The donor label of this sample is uncertain. Each CDR3 is given with its conserved first and last residue. For some rows the clone size is stated as once, few or many, or as a class when expanded; others skip it.

j_call clone_size cdr3_length v_call cdr3_aa
TRBJ2-7 - 13 TRBV12-5 CASGLSGGDEQYF
TRBJ2-1 - 15 TRBV27 CASRRGAISYNEQFF
TRBJ1-6 - 15 TRBV7-3 CASSLMASYNSPLHF
TRBJ1-5 few 15 TRBV7-9 CASSLGRGPNQPQHF
TRBJ2-7 once 14 TRBV7-3 CASSPLAGAREQYF
TRBJ2-5 - 16 TRBV14 CASSQLATGERETQYF
TRBJ2-5 once 14 TRBV28 CASRAGDYQETQYF
TRBJ1-3 few 15 TRBV5-1 CASSLGGATGNTIYF
TRBJ2-5 - 14 TRBV5-1 CASSLGQIQETQYF
TRBJ2-7 - 15 TRBV3-1/TRBV3-2 CASSQHSRRGDEQYF
TRBJ2-1 - 14 TRBV7-9 CASSLGGSEGEQFF